The table lists the clone carrying this T cell receptor beta chain with many counts. Its antigen is unknown. The data were taken from a study of CD8 T cells in ankylosing spondylitis. Study conclusions and caveats: A TCR beta motif of fewer than ten highly homologous variants appeared characteristic of ankylosing spondylitis blood.

TCRdb used MiXCR to reprocess the 5' RACE reads, holding one entry per CDR3 protein. The data contain around 280,000 distinct CDR3 sequences, 20% of them seen just once; the ten biggest clones take up roughly 8%. The germline V gene encodes CDR1 SQVTM and CDR2 ANQGSEA. This CDR3 has 12 residues. The V end was cut by 6 bases, the J end by 0 bases, with 7 bases between. This sequence originates from a male donor with ankylosing spondylitis or in good health (not recorded which). Material: blood, either unsorted or a sorted T cell fraction (not recorded which). This sequence joins TRBV29-1 and TRBJ2-3; D is undetermined. The CDR3 sequence is CSVVASTDTQYF. As DNA, the CDR3 is TGCAGCGTAGTGGCCAGCACAGATACGCAGTATTTT.